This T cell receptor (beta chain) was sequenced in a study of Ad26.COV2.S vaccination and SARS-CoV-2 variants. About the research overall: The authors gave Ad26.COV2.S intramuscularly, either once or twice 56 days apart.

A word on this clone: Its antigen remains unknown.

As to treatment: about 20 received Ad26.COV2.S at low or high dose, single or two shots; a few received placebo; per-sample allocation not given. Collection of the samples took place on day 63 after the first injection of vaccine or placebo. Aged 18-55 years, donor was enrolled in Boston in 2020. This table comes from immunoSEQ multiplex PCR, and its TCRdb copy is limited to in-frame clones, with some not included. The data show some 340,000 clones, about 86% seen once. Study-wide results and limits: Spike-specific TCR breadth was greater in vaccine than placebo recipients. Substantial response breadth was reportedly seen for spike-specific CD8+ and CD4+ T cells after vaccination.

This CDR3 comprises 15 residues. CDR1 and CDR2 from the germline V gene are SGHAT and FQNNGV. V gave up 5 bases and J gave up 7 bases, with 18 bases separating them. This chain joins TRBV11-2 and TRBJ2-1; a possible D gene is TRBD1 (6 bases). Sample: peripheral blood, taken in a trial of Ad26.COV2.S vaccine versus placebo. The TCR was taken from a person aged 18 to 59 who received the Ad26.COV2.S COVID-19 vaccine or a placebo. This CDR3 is CASSPPRGRGNEQFF. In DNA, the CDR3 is TGTGCCAGCAGCCCCCCCCGCGGCAGGGGTAATGAGCAGTTCTTC. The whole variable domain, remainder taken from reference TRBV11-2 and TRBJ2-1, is EAGVAQSPRYKIIEKRQSVAFWCNPISGHATLYWYQQILGQGPKLLIQFQNNGVVDDSQLPKDRFSAERLKGVDSTLKIQPAKLEDSAVYLCASSPPRGRGNEQFFGPGTRLTVL.